This TCR beta chain was captured in a study of PD-1 blockade in classical Hodgkin lymphoma. Notes on the study in general: Complete responders had baseline diversity similar to newly diagnosed patients. By C4D1, CD4+ diversity increased significantly, especially in complete responders. Relapsed/refractory patients reportedly had lower baseline diversity than newly diagnosed patients.

The data were produced by immunoSEQ multiplex PCR, yet TCRdb's version contains in-frame clones alone and is incomplete. The repertoire consists of roughly 41,000 clones, with 88% occurring once and the leading ten covering 7.7%. The patients all showed relapse after autologous stem cell transplantation, while their brentuximab vedotin exposure varied. The patients, who had relapsed/refractory classical Hodgkin lymphoma, achieved best responses of complete response, partial response or progressive disease. On this clone itself: What it recognizes is unknown.

Sequencing used peripheral blood mononuclear cells (PBMCs), obtained before the second cycle of nivolumab. The sequence came from a human donor with classical Hodgkin lymphoma.

CDR3 sequence (DNA): TGTGCCAGCAGCTCTGGGGCCAACGTCCTGACTTTC. This translates into CASSSGANVLTF. The gene calls are TRBV28 and TRBJ2-6; D is unclear. The V gene lost 6 bases and the J gene lost 0 bases, with 0 bases spanning the gap. The CDR3 totals 12 residues. The V gene's germline CDR1 is MDHEN and CDR2 SYDVKM.